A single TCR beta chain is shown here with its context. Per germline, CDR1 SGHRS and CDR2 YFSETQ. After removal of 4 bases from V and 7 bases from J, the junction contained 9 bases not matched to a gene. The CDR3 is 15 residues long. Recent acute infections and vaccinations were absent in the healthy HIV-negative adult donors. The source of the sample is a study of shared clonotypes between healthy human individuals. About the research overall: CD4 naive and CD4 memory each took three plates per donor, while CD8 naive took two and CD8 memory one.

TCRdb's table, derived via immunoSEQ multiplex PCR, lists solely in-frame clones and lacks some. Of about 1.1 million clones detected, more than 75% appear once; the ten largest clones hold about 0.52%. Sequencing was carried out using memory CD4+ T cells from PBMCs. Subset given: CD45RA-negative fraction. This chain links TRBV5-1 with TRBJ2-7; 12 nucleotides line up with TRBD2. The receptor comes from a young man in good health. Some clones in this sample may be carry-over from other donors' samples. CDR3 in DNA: TGCGCCAGCAGCCGGGGAGGGCTAGCGGGAGGGGAGCAGTACTTC. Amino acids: CASSRGGLAGGEQYF.